This passage covers 22 T cell receptor beta chains from one sample sequenced in a study of T cells expressing NK-cell markers. TCRdb derives one entry per CDR3 protein from the 5' RACE reads, leaving out DNA. The listing contains a few hundred thousand distinct CDR3 sequences. Sequencing input: blood T cells: a sorted CD56 or NKG2C T cell subset, CD4+ or CD8+ T cells, or bulk PBMC T cells (not recorded which). The receptors originated from a man between 18 and 69 years old in good health.

The V gene is TRBV6-1, the J gene TRBJ2-1; TCRdb picks TRBD1, but there is no DNA to check that call. Looked up from germline, CDR1 is MNHNS and CDR2 is SASEGT. The CDR3 covers 14 residues. This chain's CDR3 is CASSPRQSYNEQFF.

The chain carries TRBV9 and TRBJ2-7; the D call from TCRdb, TRBD1, cannot be confirmed without DNA. The CDR3 runs to 15 residues. The germline V gene encodes CDR1 SGDLS and CDR2 YYNGEE. The CDR3 reads CASSPRTVSSYEQYF.

J is TRBJ2-2 and V is TRBV18; TCRdb gives TRBD1 as the D gene, but with no DNA this cannot be confirmed. Germline loops: CDR1 KGHSH, CDR2 LQKENI. The CDR3 spans 15 residues. The CDR3 here is CASSPQGKNTGELFF.

This rearrangement joins TRBV28 to TRBJ1-2; the TCRdb call, TRBD1, lacks DNA for checking. Germline V CDR1 and CDR2: MDHEN, SYDVKM. CDR3 length: 15 amino acids. CDR3 amino acids: CASSSGGGPMGGYTF.

V and J are TRBV20-1 and TRBJ1-6. The CDR3 length is 15 residues. Germline V gene sequence: CDR1 DFQATT, CDR2 SNEGSKA (reference sequence). CDR3: CSARSTSSYNSPLHF.

V usage is TRBV7-9 and J usage is TRBJ2-1. The CDR3 covers 11 residues. Germline V CDR1 and CDR2: SEHNR, FQNEAQ (reference sequence). This chain's CDR3 is CASSLASEQFF.

The chain links TRBV12-3 or TRBV12-4 to TRBJ2-3. The CDR3 extends over 11 amino acids. Here the CDR3 reads CASSFYDTQYF.

The rearrangement links TRBV5-1 to TRBJ2-5; TCRdb reports TRBD1, a call that lacks DNA to check it against. The CDR3 sequence is 16 residues long. Germline V gives CDR1 SGHRS, CDR2 YFSETQ. The CDR3 sequence: CASSLVHRQKQETQYF.

The chain is built from TRBV20-1 and TRBJ2-1; TCRdb names TRBD1, which stays unverified in the absence of DNA. The CDR3 length is 14 residues. Germline lookup yields CDR1 DFQATT and CDR2 SNEGSKA (reference sequence). The CDR3 loop is CSANRGFGYNEQFF.

This chain uses TRBV12-3 or TRBV12-4 with TRBJ2-1. The length of the CDR3 is 12 residues. The CDR3 spells CASRRRSREQFF.

This chain's CDR3 is CVTTVGLQNTEAFF. V gene TRBV12-3 or TRBV12-4 combines with J gene TRBJ1-1. The CDR3 contains 14 residues.

The chain carries TRBV7-9 and TRBJ2-1. CDR1 is SEHNR, CDR2 FQNEAQ, per germline (reference sequence). This CDR3 comprises 15 residues. This chain's CDR3 is CASSLSFGPYNEQFF.

The chain has TRBV20-1 and TRBJ2-7; TCRdb lists TRBD1, though no DNA is available to test this call. CDR1 is DFQATT and CDR2 is SNEGSKA in the germline V gene (reference sequence). The CDR3 covers 12 residues. The CDR3 loop reads CSALRTGDEQYF.

CDR3 region: CASTHNEGETQYF. The chain combines TRBV5-5 with TRBJ2-5; TCRdb's assignment of TRBD2 cannot be checked, as there is no DNA. Germline V lookup: CDR1 SGHKS, CDR2 YYEKEE (reference sequence). The CDR3 totals 13 residues.

This chain links TRBV18 with TRBJ2-5. This CDR3 is built from 14 residues. CDR1 KGHSH and CDR2 LQKENI come from the germline V gene. CDR3: CASSPLDYQETQYF.

V and J are TRBV6-1 and TRBJ2-3; TCRdb's D gene call, TRBD2, goes unchecked for lack of DNA. Looked up from germline, CDR1 is MNHNS and CDR2 is SASEGT. CDR3 length: 14 residues. CDR3: CASNPSGAGDTQYF.

The chain carries TRBV7-9 and TRBJ1-3; the D call from TCRdb, TRBD1, cannot be confirmed without DNA. The germline V gene encodes CDR1 SEHNR and CDR2 FQNEAQ (reference sequence). The CDR3 runs to 15 residues. The CDR3 protein is CASDVSRGNGNTIYF.

The rearrangement links TRBV5-6 to TRBJ1-3. The CDR3 has 14 amino acids. CDR1 and CDR2 from the germline V gene are SGHDT and YYEEEE. CDR3 sequence: CASSRLGTGNTIYF.

The chain recombines TRBV7-9 with TRBJ2-1; there is no DNA to check the TCRdb D call of TRBD1. Looked up from germline, CDR1 is SEHNR and CDR2 is FQNEAQ (reference sequence). The CDR3 spans 13 residues. CDR3 in amino acids: CASHKAGPNEQFF.

The CDR3 here is CASSLLGLAGPTYEQYF. The V and J genes are TRBV28 and TRBJ2-7; TCRdb picks TRBD2, but there is no DNA to check that call. Germline V gene sequence: CDR1 MDHEN, CDR2 SYDVKM. There are 17 residues in the CDR3.

The genes are TRBV29-1 and TRBJ1-1; the TRBD1 assignment by TCRdb is unverifiable without DNA. Germline V CDR1 and CDR2: SQVTM, ANQGSEA. The CDR3 spans 14 residues. CDR3 amino acids: CSVLGQGAVAEAFF. Together with reference TRBV29-1 and TRBJ1-1, the CDR3 gives the full variable domain: SAVISQKPSRDICQRGTSLTIQCQVDSQVTMMFWYRQQPGQSLTLIATANQGSEATYESGFVIDKFPISRPNLTFSTLTVSNMSPEDSSIYLCSVLGQGAVAEAFFGQGTRLTVV.

This rearrangement joins TRBV28 to TRBJ2-1; as DNA is missing, the TRBD2 call by TCRdb cannot be tested. CDR1 is MDHEN and CDR2 is SYDVKM in the germline V gene. The CDR3 contains 16 residues. CDR3 protein: CASSSSSGGPYNEQFF. Using reference TRBV28 and TRBJ2-1 for the parts outside the CDR3, the full variable domain is DVKVTQSSRYLVKRTGEKVFLECVQDMDHENMFWYRQDPGLGLRLIYFSYDVKMKEKGDIPEGYSVSREKKERFSLILESASTNQTSMYLCASSSSSGGPYNEQFFGPGTRLTVL.